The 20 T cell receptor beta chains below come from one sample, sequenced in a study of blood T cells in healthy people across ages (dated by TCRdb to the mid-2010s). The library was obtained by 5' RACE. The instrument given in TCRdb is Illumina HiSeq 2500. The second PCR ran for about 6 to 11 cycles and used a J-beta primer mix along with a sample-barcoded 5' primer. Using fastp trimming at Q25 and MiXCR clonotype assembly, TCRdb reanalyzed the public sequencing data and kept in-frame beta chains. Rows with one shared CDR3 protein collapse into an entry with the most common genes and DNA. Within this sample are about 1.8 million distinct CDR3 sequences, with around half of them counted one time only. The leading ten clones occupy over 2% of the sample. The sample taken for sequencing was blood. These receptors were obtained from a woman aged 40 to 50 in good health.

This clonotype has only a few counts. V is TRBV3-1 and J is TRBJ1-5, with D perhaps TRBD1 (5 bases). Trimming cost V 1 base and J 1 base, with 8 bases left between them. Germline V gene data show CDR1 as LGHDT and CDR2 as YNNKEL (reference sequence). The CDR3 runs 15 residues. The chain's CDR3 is CASSQGRTSNQPQHF. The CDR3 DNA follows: TGTGCCAGCAGCCAAGGACGGACAAGCAATCAGCCCCAGCATTTT.

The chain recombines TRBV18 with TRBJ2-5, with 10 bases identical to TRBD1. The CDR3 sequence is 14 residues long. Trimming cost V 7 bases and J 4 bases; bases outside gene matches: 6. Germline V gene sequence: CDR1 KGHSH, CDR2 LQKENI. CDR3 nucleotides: TGTGCCAGCTACCCCGGGACAGGGGCAGAGACCCAGTACTTC. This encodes CASYPGTGAETQYF.

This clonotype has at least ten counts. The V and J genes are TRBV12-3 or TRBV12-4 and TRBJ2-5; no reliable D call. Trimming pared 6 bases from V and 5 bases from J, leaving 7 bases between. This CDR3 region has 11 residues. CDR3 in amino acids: CASRIGETQYF. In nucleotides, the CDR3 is TGTGCCAGCAGAATTGGGGAGACCCAGTACTTC.

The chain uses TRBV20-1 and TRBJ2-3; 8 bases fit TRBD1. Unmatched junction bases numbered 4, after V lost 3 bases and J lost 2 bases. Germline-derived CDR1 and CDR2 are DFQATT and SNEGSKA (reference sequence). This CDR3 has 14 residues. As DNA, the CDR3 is TGCAGTGCTAGCCCGGGACAGGCCACAGATACGCAGTATTTT. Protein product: CSASPGQATDTQYF.

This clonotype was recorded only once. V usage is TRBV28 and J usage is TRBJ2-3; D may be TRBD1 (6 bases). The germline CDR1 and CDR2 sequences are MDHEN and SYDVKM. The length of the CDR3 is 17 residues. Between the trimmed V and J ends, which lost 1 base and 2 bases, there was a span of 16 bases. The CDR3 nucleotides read TGTGCCAGCAGTTTATCAAATACAGGGCAAATCACAGATACGCAGTATTTT. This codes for CASSLSNTGQITDTQYF.

CDR3 nucleotides: TGTGCCAGCAGTTCCTCAGATCGAGGCCTAGCGGGGGGAGAGACCCAGTACTTC. Its protein product is CASSSSDRGLAGGETQYF. The chain recombines TRBV28 with TRBJ2-5; TRBD2 matches 11 bases. Germline V gives CDR1 MDHEN, CDR2 SYDVKM. Trimming took 4 bases from V and 4 from J; bases not matched to a gene: 14. The CDR3 runs to 18 residues.

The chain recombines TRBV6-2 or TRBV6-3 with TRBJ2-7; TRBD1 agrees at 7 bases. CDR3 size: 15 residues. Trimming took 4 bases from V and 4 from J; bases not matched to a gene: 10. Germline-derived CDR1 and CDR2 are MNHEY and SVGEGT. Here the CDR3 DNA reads TGTGCCAGCAGTTGGAGGACAGGACAGCAGTACGAGCAGTACTTC. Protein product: CASSWRTGQQYEQYF.

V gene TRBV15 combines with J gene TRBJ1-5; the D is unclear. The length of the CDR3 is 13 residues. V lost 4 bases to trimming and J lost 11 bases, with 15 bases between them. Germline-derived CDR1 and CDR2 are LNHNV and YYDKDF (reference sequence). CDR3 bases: TGTGCCACCAGCATCGCAGGCGGGGAAACCCAGCATTTT. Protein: CATSIAGGETQHF.

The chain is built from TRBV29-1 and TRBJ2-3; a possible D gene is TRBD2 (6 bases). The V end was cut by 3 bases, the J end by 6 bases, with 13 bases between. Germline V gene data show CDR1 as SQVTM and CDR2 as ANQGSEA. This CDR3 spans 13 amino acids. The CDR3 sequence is CSVDRLVLDTQYF. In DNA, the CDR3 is TGCAGCGTTGACCGACTAGTCCTCGATACGCAGTATTTT.

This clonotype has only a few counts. The CDR3 DNA reads TGTGCCAGCAGTTTTACTATAAGGGGGCGCGGGTACGAGCAGTACTTC. It yields the protein CASSFTIRGRGYEQYF. The chain links TRBV28 to TRBJ2-7; 7 nucleotides match TRBD1. This CDR3 comprises 16 residues. Germline V gene sequence: CDR1 MDHEN, CDR2 SYDVKM. V gave up 3 bases and J gave up 4 bases; unmatched junction bases: 12.

CDR3 protein: CASSSRTGGRQYF. CDR3 coding DNA: TGTGCCAGCAGTTCGAGGACAGGGGGTAGGCAGTATTTT. V and J are TRBV27 and TRBJ2-3; 10 bases line up with TRBD1. Unmatched junction bases numbered 6, after V lost 4 bases and J lost 11 bases. The germline gives CDR1 MNHEY, CDR2 SMNVEV (reference sequence). CDR3 length: 13 residues.

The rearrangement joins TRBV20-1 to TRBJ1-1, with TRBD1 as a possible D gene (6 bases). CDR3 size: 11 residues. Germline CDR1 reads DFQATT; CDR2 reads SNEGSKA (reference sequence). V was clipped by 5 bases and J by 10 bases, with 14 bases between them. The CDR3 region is CSAARTEGAFF. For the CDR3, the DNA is TGCAGTGCTGCGAGGACAGAGGGAGCTTTCTTT.

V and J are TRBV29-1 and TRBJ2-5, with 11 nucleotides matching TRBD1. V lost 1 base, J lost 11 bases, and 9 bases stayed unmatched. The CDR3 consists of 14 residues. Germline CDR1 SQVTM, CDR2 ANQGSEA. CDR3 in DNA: TGCAGCGTTGAAGGGACAGGGGGCATCTACGGGCAGTACTTC. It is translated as CSVEGTGGIYGQYF.

CDR3 loop: CASSGDRRWQYF. CDR3 in DNA: TGTGCCAGCAGTGGGGACAGGCGGTGGCAGTACTTC. The chain uses TRBV12-3 or TRBV12-4 and TRBJ2-5; 8 positions match TRBD1. V dropped 5 bases and J dropped 11; count of bases not matched to a gene: 7. The CDR3 loop spans 12 amino acids.

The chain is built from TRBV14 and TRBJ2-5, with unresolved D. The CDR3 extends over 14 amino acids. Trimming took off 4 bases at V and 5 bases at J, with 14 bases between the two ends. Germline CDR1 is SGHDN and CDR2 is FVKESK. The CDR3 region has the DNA TGTGCCAGCAGCCGCCCAAGGGCCGGGGAGACCCAGTACTTC. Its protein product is CASSRPRAGETQYF.

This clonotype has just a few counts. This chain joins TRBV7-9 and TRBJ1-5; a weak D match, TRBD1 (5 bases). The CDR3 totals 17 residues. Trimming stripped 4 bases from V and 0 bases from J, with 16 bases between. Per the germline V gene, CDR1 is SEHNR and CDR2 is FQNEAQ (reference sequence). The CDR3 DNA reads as TGTGCCAGCAGCTCCGACACCCCTGGGGGTAGCAATCAGCCCCAGCATTTT. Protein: CASSSDTPGGSNQPQHF. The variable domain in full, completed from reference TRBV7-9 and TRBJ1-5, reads DTGVSQNPRHKITKRGQNVTFRCDPISEHNRLYWYRQTLGQGPEFLTYFQNEAQLEKSRLLSDRFSAERPKGSFSTLEIQRTEQGDSAMYLCASSSDTPGGSNQPQHFGDGTRLSIL.

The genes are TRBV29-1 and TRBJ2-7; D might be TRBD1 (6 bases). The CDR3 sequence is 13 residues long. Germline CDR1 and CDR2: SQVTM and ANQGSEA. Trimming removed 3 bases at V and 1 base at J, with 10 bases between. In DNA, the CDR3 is TGCAGCGTTGAGACAGGTCGGTCCTACGAGCAGTACTTC. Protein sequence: CSVETGRSYEQYF.

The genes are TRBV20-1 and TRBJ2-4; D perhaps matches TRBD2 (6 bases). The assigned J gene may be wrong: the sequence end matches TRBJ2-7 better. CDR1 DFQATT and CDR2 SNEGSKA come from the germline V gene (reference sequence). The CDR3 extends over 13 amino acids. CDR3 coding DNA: TGCAGTGCTAGAGATGGAGGGGCCTACGAGCAGTACTTC. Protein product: CSARDGGAYEQYF.

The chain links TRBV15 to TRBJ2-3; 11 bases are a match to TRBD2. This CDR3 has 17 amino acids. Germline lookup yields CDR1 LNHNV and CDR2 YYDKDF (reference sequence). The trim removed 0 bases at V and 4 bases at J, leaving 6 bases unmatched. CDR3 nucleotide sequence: TGTGCCACCAGCAGAGATCCTAGCGGGGGGTATTCAGATACGCAGTATTTT. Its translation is CATSRDPSGGYSDTQYF.

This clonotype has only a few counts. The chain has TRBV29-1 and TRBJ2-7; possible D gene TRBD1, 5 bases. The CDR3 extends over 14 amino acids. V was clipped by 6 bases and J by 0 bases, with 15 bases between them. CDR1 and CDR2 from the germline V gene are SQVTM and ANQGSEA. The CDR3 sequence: CSVEQASSSYEQYF. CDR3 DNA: TGCAGCGTGGAACAGGCATCCAGCTCCTACGAGCAGTACTTC.